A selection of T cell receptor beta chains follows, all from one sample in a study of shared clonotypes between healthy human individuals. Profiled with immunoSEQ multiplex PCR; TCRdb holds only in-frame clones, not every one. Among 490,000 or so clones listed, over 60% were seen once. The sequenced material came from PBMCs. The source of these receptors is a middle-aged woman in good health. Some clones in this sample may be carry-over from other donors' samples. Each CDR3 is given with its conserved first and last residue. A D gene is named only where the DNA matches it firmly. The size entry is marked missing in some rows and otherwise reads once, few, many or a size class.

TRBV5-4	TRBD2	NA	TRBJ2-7	TGTGCCAGCAGCTCTGCGACTAGCGGGAGGGTGGGGCAGTACTTC	CASSSATSGRVGQYF
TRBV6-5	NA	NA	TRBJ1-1	TGTGCCAGCACCCCCCGCCATACAGTCACTGAAGCTTTCTTT	CASTPRHTVTEAFF
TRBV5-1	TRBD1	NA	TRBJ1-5	TGCGCCAGCAGCTTCCAGGGGGGGACCGATCAGCCCCAGCATTTT	CASSFQGGTDQPQHF
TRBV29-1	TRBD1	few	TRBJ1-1	TGCAGCGCAGGGACAGGAGGAGGTGAAGCTTTCTTT	CSAGTGGGEAFF
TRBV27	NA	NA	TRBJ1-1	TGTGCCAGCAGTTTAATCGGGGCTCCTGAGGGCACTGAAGCTTTCTTT	CASSLIGAPEGTEAFF
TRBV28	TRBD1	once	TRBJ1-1	TGTGCCAGCACTTCCGAGGGACAGGGTGAAGCTTTCTTT	CASTSEGQGEAFF
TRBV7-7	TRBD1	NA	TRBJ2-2	TGTGCCAGCAGCAAAACAGGGGGGAACACCGGGGAGCTGTTTTTT	CASSKTGGNTGELFF
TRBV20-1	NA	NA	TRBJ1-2	TGCAGTGCTTATTACTATGGCTACACCTTC	CSAYYYGYTF
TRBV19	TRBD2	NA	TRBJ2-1	TGTGCCAGTAGTAGCACCGGGACTAGCTTATCCAATGAGCAGTTCTTC	CASSSTGTSLSNEQFF
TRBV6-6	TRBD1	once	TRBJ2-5	TGTGCCAGCAGTTTCGGACAGGGGCAGGGTGAGACCCAGTACTTC	CASSFGQGQGETQYF
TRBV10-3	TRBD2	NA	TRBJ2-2	TGTGCCATCAGTGAGTCCCTAGCGGGAAGGGGGGAGCTGTTTTTT	CAISESLAGRGELFF
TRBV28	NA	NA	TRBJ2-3	TGTGCCAGCAGTAGTCTCGGCGGGATAGGGACAGATACGCAGTATTTT	CASSSLGGIGTDTQYF
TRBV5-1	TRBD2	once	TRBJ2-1	TGCGCCAGCAGCGGTCTAGCGGGAGCGAGCAATGAGCAGTTCTTC	CASSGLAGASNEQFF
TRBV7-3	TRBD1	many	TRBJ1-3	TGTGCCAGCAGCGGGACAGGGACCTCTGGAAACACCATATATTTT	CASSGTGTSGNTIYF
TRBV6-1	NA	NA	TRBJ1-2	TGTGCCAGCAGTGAAAATGGCAGGGTTGGCTACACCTTC	CASSENGRVGYTF
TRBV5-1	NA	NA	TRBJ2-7	TGCGCCAGCAGCTTGATGTCAGGGCCGTCCTACGAGCAGTACTTC	CASSLMSGPSYEQYF
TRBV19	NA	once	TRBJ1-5	TGTGCCAGTAGTATCTTAGGGAGTGATCAGCCCCAGCATTTT	CASSILGSDQPQHF
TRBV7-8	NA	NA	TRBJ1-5	TGTGCCAGCAGCTTCGCCGGGTTAGCCTTTCATCAGCCCCAGCATTTT	CASSFAGLAFHQPQHF
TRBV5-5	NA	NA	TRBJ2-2	TGTGCCAGCAGCTTGCCCGGGGAGCTGTTTTTT	CASSLPGELFF
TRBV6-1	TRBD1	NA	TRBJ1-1	TGTGCCAGCAGTTTAGACAGGGGGAACACTGAAGCTTTCTTT	CASSLDRGNTEAFF
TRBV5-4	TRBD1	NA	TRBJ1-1	TGTGCCAGCAGCCAAACGACAGGGGGCAGGACTGAAGCTTTCTTT	CASSQTTGGRTEAFF
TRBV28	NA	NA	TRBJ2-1	TGTGCCAGCAGTTTAGAGGGTTACAATGAGCAGTTCTTC	CASSLEGYNEQFF
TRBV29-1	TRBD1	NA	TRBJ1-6	TGCAGCGTTGCACTTGGGACAGGGGCCGGGGGCTATAATTCACCCCTCCACTTT	CSVALGTGAGGYNSPLHF
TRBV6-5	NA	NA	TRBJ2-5	TGTGCCAGCAGTTACGTTAATCAAGAGACCCAGTACTTC	CASSYVNQETQYF
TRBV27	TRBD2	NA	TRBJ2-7	TGTGCCAGCAGACGTAGCGGGACCTACGAGCAGTACTTC	CASRRSGTYEQYF
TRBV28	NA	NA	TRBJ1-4	TGTGCCAGCAGTTTATCAGGGATTGAAAAACTGTTTTTT	CASSLSGIEKLFF
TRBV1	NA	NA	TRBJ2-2	TGCACCAGCAGCCAAGATCTGCGGGAGGAAGGCGTCGGGGAGCTGTTTTTT	CTSSQDLREEGVGELFF
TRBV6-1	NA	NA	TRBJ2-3	TGTGCCAGCAGTGAAAGTGAGCTGAGGGGAGATATGCAGTATTTT	CASSESELRGDMQYF
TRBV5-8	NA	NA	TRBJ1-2	TGTGCCAGCAGCTCGAAGGACAGATTTAACTATGGCTACACCTTC	CASSSKDRFNYGYTF
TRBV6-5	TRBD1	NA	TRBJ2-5	TGTGCCAGCAGTCGGACAGGGGGCCGCATGGAGACCCAGTACTTC	CASSRTGGRMETQYF
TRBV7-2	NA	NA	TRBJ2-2	TGTGCCAGCAGCTTAACAGCGCGGGGCACCGGGGAGCTGTTTTTT	CASSLTARGTGELFF
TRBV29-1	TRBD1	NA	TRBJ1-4	TGCAGCGTTGGGACAGGGGGCGACGAAAAACTGTTTTTT	CSVGTGGDEKLFF
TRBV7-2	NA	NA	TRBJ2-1	TGTGCCAGCAGCAGGGACTCCGAGCAGTTCTTC	CASSRDSEQFF